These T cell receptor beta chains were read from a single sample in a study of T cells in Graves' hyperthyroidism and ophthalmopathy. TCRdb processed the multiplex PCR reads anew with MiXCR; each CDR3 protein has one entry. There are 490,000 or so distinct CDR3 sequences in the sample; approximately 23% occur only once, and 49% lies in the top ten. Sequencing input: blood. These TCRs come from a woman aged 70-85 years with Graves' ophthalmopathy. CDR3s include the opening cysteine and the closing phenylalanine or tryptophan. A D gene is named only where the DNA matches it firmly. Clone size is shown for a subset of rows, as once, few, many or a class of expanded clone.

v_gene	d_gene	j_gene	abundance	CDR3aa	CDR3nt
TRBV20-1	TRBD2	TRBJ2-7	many	CSAPKGSGMLYEQYF	TGCAGTGCCCCCAAGGGGAGCGGGATGCTCTACGAGCAGTACTTC
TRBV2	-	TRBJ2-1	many	CASSDHLSSYNEQFF	TGTGCCAGCAGTGACCACCTGAGCTCCTACAATGAGCAGTTCTTC
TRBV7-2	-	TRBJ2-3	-	CASSTQGSDTQYF	TGTGCCAGCAGCACACAGGGTTCAGATACGCAGTATTTT
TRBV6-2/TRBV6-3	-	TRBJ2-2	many	CASGHRRGVTGAGELFF	TGTGCCAGCGGCCACCGAAGGGGGGTAACGGGTGCCGGGGAGCTGTTTTTT
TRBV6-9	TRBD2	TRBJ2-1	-	CASSYIARGSTYNEQFF	TGTGCCAGCAGTTATATCGCCCGCGGGAGTACCTACAATGAGCAGTTCTTC
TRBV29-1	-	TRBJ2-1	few	CSVSPASNEQFF	TGCAGCGTTTCGCCAGCGAGCAATGAGCAGTTCTTC
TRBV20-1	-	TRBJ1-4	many	CSARDFGKLFF	TGCAGTGCTAGAGATTTCGGGAAACTGTTTTTT
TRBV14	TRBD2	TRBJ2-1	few	CASSQRRAGLEEQFF	TGTGCCAGCAGCCAAAGAAGAGCGGGACTTGAGGAGCAGTTCTTC
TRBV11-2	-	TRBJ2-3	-	CASSPHPDLTDTQYF	TGTGCCAGCAGCCCCCACCCCGACTTAACAGATACGCAGTATTTT
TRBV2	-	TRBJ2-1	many	CASRGTNEQFF	TGTGCCAGCAGGGGGACCAATGAGCAGTTCTTC
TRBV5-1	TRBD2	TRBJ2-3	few	CASSLAGREDTQYF	TGCGCCAGCAGCTTGGCCGGGAGGGAAGATACGCAGTATTTT
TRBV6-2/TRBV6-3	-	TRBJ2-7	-	CASSYGSGFASYEQYF	TGTGCCAGCAGTTACGGCTCCGGTTTCGCCTCCTACGAGCAGTACTTC
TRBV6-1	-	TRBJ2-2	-	CASSERPLNTGELFF	TGTGCCAGCAGTGAAAGGCCATTAAACACCGGGGAGCTGTTTTTT
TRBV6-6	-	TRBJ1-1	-	CASSYINGILTTEAFF	TGTGCCAGCAGTTACATTAATGGGATCTTAACTACTGAAGCTTTCTTT
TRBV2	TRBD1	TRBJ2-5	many	CASRALDREFETQYF	TGTGCCAGCAGAGCCTTGGACAGGGAGTTTGAGACCCAGTACTTC
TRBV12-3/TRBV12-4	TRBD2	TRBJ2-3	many	CASTRGSPDTQYF	TGTGCCAGTACTCGCGGGAGTCCAGATACGCAGTATTTT
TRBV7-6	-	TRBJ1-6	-	CASSLGREGDSPLHF	TGTGCCAGCAGCTTGGGACGTGAAGGGGATTCACCCCTCCACTTT
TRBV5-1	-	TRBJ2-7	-	CTSSLDGSYEQYF	TGCACCAGCAGCTTGGACGGATCCTACGAGCAGTACTTC